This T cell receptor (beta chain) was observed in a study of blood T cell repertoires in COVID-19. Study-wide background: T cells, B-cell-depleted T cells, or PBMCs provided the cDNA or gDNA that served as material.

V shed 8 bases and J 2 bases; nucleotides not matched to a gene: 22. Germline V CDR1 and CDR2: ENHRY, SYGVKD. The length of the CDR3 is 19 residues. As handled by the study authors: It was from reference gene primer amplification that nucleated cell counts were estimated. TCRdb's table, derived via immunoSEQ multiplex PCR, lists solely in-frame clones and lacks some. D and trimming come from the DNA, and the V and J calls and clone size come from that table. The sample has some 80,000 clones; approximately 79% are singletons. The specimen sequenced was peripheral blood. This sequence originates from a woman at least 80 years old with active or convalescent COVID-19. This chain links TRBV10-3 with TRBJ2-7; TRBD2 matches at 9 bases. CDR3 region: CAIASPTSGAEGMTYEQYF. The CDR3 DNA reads TGTGCCATCGCGAGTCCGACTAGCGGCGCGGAAGGAATGACCTACGAGCAGTACTTC.